The 23 T cell receptor beta chains reported below all come from one sample, sequenced in a study of blood T cell repertoires in COVID-19. Profiling relied on immunoSEQ multiplex PCR, and the TCRdb table lists in-frame clones only, not all of them. The repertoire holds 180,000 or so clones, with approximately 80% as singletons. The sequenced sample consisted of PBMCs or T cells enriched from blood (not recorded which). These receptors all come from a man aged 45 to 65 who had recovered from COVID-19.

The gene calls are TRBV2 and TRBJ1-4; 8 nucleotides match TRBD1. The CDR3 contains 17 residues. V shed 3 bases and J 0 bases; nucleotides not matched to a gene: 6. CDR1 and CDR2 from the germline V gene are SNHLY and FYNNEI. CDR3 region: CASSDDRGVATNEKLFF. The CDR3 DNA sequence: TGTGCCAGCAGTGATGACAGGGGAGTCGCAACTAATGAAAAACTGTTTTTT.

This chain connects TRBV2 to TRBJ1-4, with a weak D call TRBD1 (6 bases). Germline V gene sequence: CDR1 SNHLY, CDR2 FYNNEI. V was trimmed by 8 bases and J by 0 bases, leaving 10 bases between them. The length of the CDR3 is 14 residues. The CDR3 is CASQTGATNEKLFF. The DNA of the CDR3 is TGTGCCAGCCAGACAGGCGCAACTAATGAAAAACTGTTTTTT.

The chain has TRBV12-3 or TRBV12-4 and TRBJ1-2; D remains unclear. Trimming pared 5 bases from V and 4 bases from J, leaving 5 bases between. CDR3 length equals 11 residues. The chain's CDR3 is CASSRGYGYTF. The CDR3, as DNA: TGTGCCAGCAGTCGGGGCTATGGCTACACCTTC.

The V call is TRBV7-2, the J call TRBJ2-1, with 15 nucleotides matching TRBD2. Germline CDR1 and CDR2: SGHTA and FQGNSA. The CDR3 spans 18 residues. V lost 3 bases to trimming and J lost 5 bases; unmatched junction nucleotides: 8. CDR3 nucleotide sequence: TGTGCCAGCAGCTTGGGGACTAGCGGGAGGCGTATTCACAATGAGCAGTTCTTC. Its protein is CASSLGTSGRRIHNEQFF.

This chain joins TRBV9 and TRBJ2-3, with TRBD1 identical over 12 bases. CDR3 size: 17 residues. Germline CDR1 reads SGDLS; CDR2 reads YYNGEE. Trimming removed 3 bases from V and 6 bases from J; junction bases left unmatched: 11. As DNA, the CDR3 is TGTGCCAGCAGCGCACGAGGAGGGACAGGGGGCGCGGATACGCAGTATTTT. Translation: CASSARGGTGGADTQYF.

The genes are TRBV3-1 (or the pseudogene TRBV3-2) and TRBJ1-1, with 9 bases lining up with TRBD1. Germline assignment: CDR1 LGHDT and CDR2 YNNKEL (reference sequence). V was clipped by 6 bases and J by 11 bases; unmatched bases: 10. CDR3 size: 13 residues. The CDR3: CASRPGQGGWAFF. The DNA of the CDR3 is TGTGCCAGCAGACCGGGACAGGGCGGATGGGCTTTCTTT.

V usage is TRBV18 and J usage is TRBJ2-3; possible D gene TRBD2, 6 bases. Deletions cut 3 bases from V and 6 bases from J, with 13 bases between. Germline V gene sequence: CDR1 KGHSH, CDR2 LQKENI. This CDR3 is 14 amino acids long. The CDR3 DNA reads TGTGCCAGCTCACCCAGGGACTTTTCCGATACGCAGTATTTT. Translation: CASSPRDFSDTQYF.

The gene calls are TRBV9 and TRBJ1-1; D gene uncertain. The CDR3 is 14 residues long. Germline CDR1 is SGDLS and CDR2 is YYNGEE. V shed 1 base and J shed 3 bases, with 10 bases lying between them. The CDR3 region is CASSVSPVDTEAFF. The CDR3 DNA follows: TGTGCCAGCAGCGTAAGTCCGGTGGACACTGAAGCTTTCTTT.

The chain recombines TRBV19 with TRBJ2-7; 9 nucleotides agree with TRBD1. The CDR3 length is 13 residues. V was clipped by 6 bases and J by 6 bases; unmatched bases: 6. Germline V gene data show CDR1 as LNHDA and CDR2 as SQIVND (reference sequence). The CDR3 protein is CASSRDRVSEQYF. CDR3 coding DNA: TGTGCCAGTAGCCGGGACAGGGTTTCCGAGCAGTACTTC.

V usage is TRBV14 and J usage is TRBJ2-7, with 9 bases that match TRBD2. CDR1 and CDR2 from the germline V gene are SGHDN and FVKESK. CDR3 length: 16 amino acids. The ends lost 4 bases at V and 7 bases at J; junction bases unmatched: 14. The CDR3 loop reads CASSPSFRAGGGEQYF. The CDR3 DNA sequence: TGTGCCAGCAGCCCTAGTTTCAGAGCGGGAGGTGGAGAGCAGTACTTC.

This chain connects TRBV30 to TRBJ1-1, with unresolved D. Deletions cut 3 bases from V and 7 bases from J, with 15 bases between. The germline gives CDR1 GTSNPN, CDR2 SVGIG (reference sequence). The CDR3 totals 13 residues. The CDR3 is CAWRPGLFSEAFF. The CDR3 DNA is TGTGCCTGGAGGCCCGGACTGTTTAGTGAAGCTTTCTTT.

This clone has only a few counts. V usage is TRBV7-9 and J usage is TRBJ2-1; 7 nucleotides align to TRBD2. The CDR3 sequence is 16 residues long. Trimming cost V 4 bases and J 6 bases; bases outside gene matches: 12. Germline V gene sequence: CDR1 SEHNR, CDR2 FQNEAQ (reference sequence). CDR3 residues: CASSSLTTSAGNEQFF. Here the CDR3 DNA reads TGTGCCAGCAGCTCTCTTACTACTAGCGCGGGCAATGAGCAGTTCTTC.

The CDR3 nucleotides read TGTGCCAGCAGCCAACACGATACAGGGAGTGGGGAGCTGTTTTTT. Encoded protein: CASSQHDTGSGELFF. This chain connects TRBV7-3 to TRBJ2-2, with D possibly matching TRBD1 (6 bases). This CDR3 contains 15 residues. Trimming stripped 5 bases from V and 8 bases from J, with 18 bases between. Germline V CDR1 and CDR2: SGHTA, FQGTGA.

V and J are TRBV27 and TRBJ2-7; 7 bases match TRBD1. In germline, CDR1 is MNHEY, CDR2 SMNVEV (reference sequence). The CDR3 loop spans 13 amino acids. V shed 6 bases, J shed 6 bases, and the junction held 8 bases outside the gene matches. The CDR3 region is CASRRDSVFEQYF. CDR3 bases: TGTGCCAGCAGGAGGGACAGTGTGTTCGAGCAGTACTTC.

The chain links TRBV3-1 (or the pseudogene TRBV3-2) to TRBJ2-2, with TRBD2 identical over 7 bases. V was clipped by 3 bases and J by 7 bases; unmatched bases: 8. The CDR3 extends over 15 amino acids. Germline V gene data show CDR1 as LGHDT and CDR2 as YNNKEL (reference sequence). The CDR3 DNA follows: TGTGCCAGCAGCCATGGCGGGAGCTTAGGCGGGGAGCTGTTTTTT. This codes for CASSHGGSLGGELFF.

The chain couples TRBV5-1 to TRBJ2-3; 12 nucleotides agree with TRBD2. The CDR3 spans 16 residues. The V gene end was trimmed by 1 base and the J gene end by 2 bases; junction bases not matched to a gene: 2. Germline CDR1 SGHRS, CDR2 YFSETQ. The CDR3 bases are TGCGCCAGCAGCTTGACTAGCGGGGGGTCCACAGATACGCAGTATTTT. Residues: CASSLTSGGSTDTQYF.

Here the CDR3 reads CATSRDEGSGNGYTF. CDR3 coding DNA: TGTGCCACCAGCAGAGATGAAGGGAGTGGAAATGGCTACACCTTC. The chain carries TRBV15 and TRBJ1-2; D remains unclear. Per germline, CDR1 LNHNV and CDR2 YYDKDF (reference sequence). With 0 bases removed from V and 6 bases from J, the gap between germline ends came to 14 bases. The length of the CDR3 is 15 residues.

In regard to this clone: This sample also contains other DNA sequences that code for the same CDR3. This chain links TRBV6-5 with TRBJ2-7; D is perhaps TRBD1 (7 bases). V was shortened by 6 bases and J by 3 bases, with 9 bases between the two germline ends. The CDR3 covers 12 residues. Germline values: CDR1 MNHEY, CDR2 SVGAGI. The CDR3 loop reads CASSQGGYEQYF. CDR3 DNA: TGTGCCAGCAGCCAGGGGGGCTACGAGCAGTACTTC.

V gene TRBV6-4 combines with J gene TRBJ2-1; no definite D call. CDR3 length equals 13 residues. Germline V gene sequence: CDR1 MRHNA, CDR2 SNTAGT. V was trimmed by 5 bases and J by 5 bases, leaving 10 bases between them. In DNA, the CDR3 is TGTGCCAGCAGTATGGCGGAAAACAATGAGCAGTTCTTC. Protein sequence: CASSMAENNEQFF.

The genes are TRBV2 and TRBJ2-3; TRBD1 matches 7 bases. Germline V CDR1 and CDR2: SNHLY, FYNNEI. V shed 4 bases and J 4 bases; nucleotides not matched to a gene: 11. The CDR3 length is 16 residues. CDR3 protein: CASSGTTGVRPDTQYF. Here the CDR3 DNA reads TGTGCCAGCAGTGGAACTACAGGGGTTCGGCCAGATACGCAGTATTTT. The variable domain in full, completed from reference TRBV2 and TRBJ2-3, reads EPEVTQTPSHQVTQMGQEVILRCVPISNHLYFYWYRQILGQKVEFLVSFYNNEISEKSEIFDDQFSVERPDGSNFTLKIRSTKLEDSAMYFCASSGTTGVRPDTQYFGPGTRLTVL.

V gene TRBV4-1 combines with J gene TRBJ1-5; 8 bases are a match to TRBD1. Trimming cost V 4 bases and J 0 bases; bases outside gene matches: 5. From germline, CDR1 is MGHRA and CDR2 YSYEKL. CDR3 length: 16 residues. CDR3 sequence reads: CASSPGTGGSNQPQHF. CDR3 nucleotides: TGCGCCAGCAGCCCCGGAACAGGGGGTAGCAATCAGCCCCAGCATTTT.

The genes are TRBV24-1 and TRBJ2-1, with 9 bases fitting TRBD2. V lost 3 bases, J lost 7 bases, and 12 bases stayed unmatched. This CDR3 is built from 17 residues. CDR1 is KGHDR, CDR2 SFDVKD, per germline. CDR3 coding DNA: TGTGCCACCAGTGATAGGGCGGTAGCGGGAGCTGGGAATGAGCAGTTCTTC. Amino acids: CATSDRAVAGAGNEQFF.

There are a few counts of this clone. As DNA, the CDR3 is TGTGCCAGCAGCGTGGGACAGTTTAACACTGAAGCTTTCTTT. It specifies CASSVGQFNTEAFF. The V gene is TRBV9, the J gene TRBJ1-1; 7 bases are a match to TRBD1. The CDR3 loop spans 14 amino acids. The trim removed 2 bases at V and 2 bases at J, leaving 3 bases unmatched. CDR1 and CDR2 (germline): SGDLS, YYNGEE.